This T cell receptor beta chain appears in the sequencing data of a study of T cell repertoires in cytomegalovirus infection (dated by TCRdb to the late 2010s). As for the study more broadly: Peptide stimulations targeted recently identified HLA-C-restricted CMV epitopes, whose presentation resists viral immunomodulation, together with well-studied HLA-B-restricted epitopes. Donor HLA type was relevant to the analysis, because carriage of CMV infection together with the matching HLA type was indicated by public TCR beta signatures.

The CDR3 covers 15 residues, taking in both the cysteine and the phenylalanine. The CDR3 DNA has 45 bases and is translated from base 1. Clipping removes 6 bases from V and 4 bases from J, with 8 as the unmatched junction base count. The treatment or condition label of this sample denotes: in vitro stimulation with specific CMV peptide epitopes to enrich CMV-specific T cells. What the work shows at the level of the full study, not this receptor alone: The ex vivo response was dominated by HLA-C-restricted CMV-specific TCR beta clonotypes, which also provided the single most frequent clonotype in two of eight donors. Cumulative frequency of public TCR beta family members discriminated carriers of CMV infection plus the relevant HLA type in this cohort and an independent approximately 370-donor cohort.

Sequenced on an Illumina HiSeq 1500. The public reads were run again by TCRdb, first through fastp at Q25 and then through MiXCR, and only productive beta chains were kept. Each entry is one CDR3 protein sequence, shown with its most common DNA and genes. This sample comprises fewer than 1,000,000 distinct CDR3 sequences, 31% of them detected only once. The ten top clones hold roughly 13% of the sample. This clonotype was seen at least ten times. Its specific antigen is unknown. No qualities accompany the bases; no much larger clone lies one base away. The specimen was cultured CD8+ T cells from PBMCs, collected from culture after CMV antigen stimulation. The chain links TRBV12-3 or TRBV12-4 with TRBJ2-1; a stretch of 8 junction bases matches TRBD2. The sequence was collected from a human donor in good health (CMV status not recorded). Some clones in this sample may be carry-over from other donors' samples. The nucleotides read TGTGCCAGCAGCCCTATCCGGGGGGGGTACAATGAGCAGTTCTTC. This translates into CASSPIRGGYNEQFF.